This T cell receptor beta chain came from a study of OX40 agonist ivuxolimab in advanced cancers. About the research overall: Across the patients, intravenous ivuxolimab was delivered every 2 weeks at 0.01 to 10 mg/kg.

Comments on this clone: Antigen: not known.

Profiled with immunoSEQ multiplex PCR; TCRdb holds only in-frame clones, not every one. The data contain about 26,000 clones, about 90% of them singletons. Trimming removed 8 bases from V and 5 bases from J, with 15 bases in between. CDR1 is MDHEN and CDR2 is SYDVKM in the germline V gene. The CDR3 spans 13 residues. Study-level points and caveats: No determination was made of the antigen specificity of the expanded peripheral T cells.

This material consisted of CD4+ or CD8+ T cells sorted from blood, taken in a trial of the OX40 agonist ivuxolimab. The TCR originated in an adult with an advanced solid tumor such as melanoma, head and neck, liver or kidney cancer. This chain connects TRBV28 to TRBJ2-5; D may correspond to TRBD1 or TRBD2 (6 bases each). The CDR3: CASFEGGGETQYF. The CDR3 DNA reads TGTGCCAGCTTTGAGGGGGGCGGGGAGACCCAGTACTTC.